This entry lists 11 T cell receptor beta chains sequenced from one sample in a study of identical twins listed by TCRdb under 2016. Libraries were made using 5' RACE. Instrument used: Illumina HiSeq 2000. TCRdb ran its own pipeline on the public reads, namely fastp trimming at Q25 and MiXCR clone calling, and kept in-frame beta chains. Identical CDR3 proteins give one entry, which carries the most common genes and DNA. Across this sample there are approximately 260,000 distinct CDR3 sequences, with about 8.3% seen only once. 2.5% to 3.5% of the sample belongs to the ten largest clones. These data were also reused for a study on yellow fever vaccine responses in identical twins.

The sequenced sample consisted of CD8+ T cells sorted from blood. Receptors were obtained from a woman younger than 30 in good health.

This clonotype was recorded at least ten times. This chain joins TRBV4-2 and TRBJ2-3; D remains unclear. CDR3 length: 14 residues. Germline V gene data show CDR1 as LGHNA and CDR2 as YNFKEQ. The V and J ends lost 4 bases and 4 bases respectively, with 12 bases between them. The CDR3 region is CASSPRVRADTQYF. The CDR3 nucleotides are TGTGCCAGCAGCCCCCGTGTTCGTGCAGATACGCAGTATTTT.

This clonotype was recorded many times. The chain carries TRBV20-1 and TRBJ2-3, with D unclear. Germline CDR1 is DFQATT and CDR2 is SNEGSKA (reference sequence). This CDR3 comprises 14 residues. Trimming removed 1 base at V and 6 bases at J, with 14 bases between. As DNA, the CDR3 is TGCAGTGCTAGAGTGCGGCAGGAAGGGGATACGCAGTATTTT. Protein: CSARVRQEGDTQYF.

CDR3: CASSHWTGGKNTEAFF. CDR3 bases: TGTGCCAGCTCACACTGGACAGGGGGCAAGAACACTGAAGCTTTCTTT. The rearrangement joins TRBV18 to TRBJ1-1; 11 positions agree with TRBD1. Germline-derived CDR1 and CDR2 are KGHSH and LQKENI. V trimming: 4 bases; J trimming: 1 base; junction bases outside the gene matches: 5. The CDR3 runs 16 residues. The full variable domain, rest sourced from reference TRBV18 and TRBJ1-1, is NAGVMQNPRHLVRRRGQEARLRCSPMKGHSHVYWYRQLPEEGLKFMVYLQKENIIDESGMPKERFSAEFPKEGPSILRIQQVVRGDSAAYFCASSHWTGGKNTEAFFGQGTRLTVV.

This clonotype was detected only a few times. V is TRBV5-1 and J is TRBJ2-7; D call uncertain. CDR3 size: 14 residues. Germline V gene sequence: CDR1 SGHRS, CDR2 YFSETQ. Deletions cut 0 bases from V and 2 bases from J, with 9 bases between. CDR3 amino acids: CASSLERRPYEQYF. Written as DNA, the CDR3 is TGCGCCAGCAGCTTGGAACGGAGACCCTACGAGCAGTACTTC.

The table lists this clonotype with many counts. The rearrangement links TRBV6-4 to TRBJ2-3, with 10 positions matching TRBD2. With 4 bases clipped from V and 1 base from J, the junction kept 5 bases outside the gene matches. Germline-derived CDR1 and CDR2 are MRHNA and SNTAGT. The CDR3 runs 16 residues. The CDR3 nucleotides are TGTGCCAGCAGTGTCGGAACTAGCGGGGGCACAGATACGCAGTATTTT. Its translation is CASSVGTSGGTDTQYF.

This clonotype was detected only a few times. The rearrangement links TRBV7-7 to TRBJ2-1; 10 nucleotides align to TRBD1. J lost 2 bases, V lost 5 bases, and 15 bases had no gene match. The length of the CDR3 is 19 residues. The germline V gene has CDR1 SSHAT and CDR2 FNYEAQ (reference sequence). CDR3 bases: TGTGCCAGCAGCATCGGGACAGGGGCTAGCTCCAAGGCCTACAATGAGCAGTTCTTC. Its translation: CASSIGTGASSKAYNEQFF. The full variable domain, its missing parts supplied by reference TRBV7-7 and TRBJ2-1, is GAGVSQSPRYKVTKRGQDVTLRCDPISSHATLYWYQQALGQGPEFLTYFNYEAQPDKSGLPSDRFSAERPEGSISTLTIQRTEQRDSAMYRCASSIGTGASSKAYNEQFFGPGTRLTVL.

This clonotype has a handful of counts. J is TRBJ2-7 and V is TRBV4-2; 10 bases fit TRBD1. The CDR3 contains 15 residues. Trimming at V came to 4 bases and at J to 4 bases, leaving 7 bases not matched to a gene. Germline CDR1 LGHNA, CDR2 YNFKEQ. Here the CDR3 reads CASSPYRDRGYEQYF. The DNA of the CDR3 is TGTGCCAGCAGCCCATACCGGGACAGGGGATACGAGCAGTACTTC.

This clonotype was seen more than once but under ten times. The gene calls are TRBV28 and TRBJ2-7; 7 bases match TRBD2. The germline V gene has CDR1 MDHEN and CDR2 SYDVKM. J gave up 5 bases and V 2 bases, and 6 bases lay outside the gene matches. The CDR3 sequence is 14 residues long. This CDR3 is CASSLREGANEQYF. As DNA, the CDR3 is TGTGCCAGCAGTTTAAGGGAGGGAGCTAACGAGCAGTACTTC.

The CDR3 region is CASSQEPAGEGGELFF. Here the CDR3 DNA reads TGTGCCAGCAGCCAAGAACCAGCGGGGGAAGGCGGGGAGCTGTTTTTT. This chain uses TRBV4-2 with TRBJ2-2; 8 bases are shared with TRBD2. This CDR3 has 16 residues. V trimming: 0 bases; J trimming: 7 bases; junction bases outside the gene matches: 7. CDR1 LGHNA and CDR2 YNFKEQ come from the germline V gene.

This clonotype was observed many times. This chain links TRBV12-3 or TRBV12-4 with TRBJ2-7; D is possibly TRBD1 (6 bases). The CDR3 has 13 amino acids. The germline V and J ends were trimmed by 5 bases and 5 bases, with 13 bases remaining between them. CDR3 bases: TGTGCCAGCAGTCCCGGCACAGGGAACGAGCAGTACTTC. Translated, it gives CASSPGTGNEQYF.

This clonotype was counted between two and nine times. The V gene is TRBV4-1, the J gene TRBJ2-5; D unresolved. The germline V gene has CDR1 MGHRA and CDR2 YSYEKL. Deletions cut 1 base from V and 4 bases from J, with 10 bases between. CDR3 length: 14 residues. DNA for the CDR3: TGCGCCAGCAGCCAAGTTGCGGCGAGAGAGACCCAGTACTTC. Translation: CASSQVAARETQYF.